This T cell receptor (beta chain) was observed in a study of cytomegalovirus exposure and HLA in healthy donors (dated 2017 in TCRdb). At the level of the whole study: According to an earlier analysis of 587 of the donors, some 170 million T cells yielded 120 million or so unique TCR beta sequences and 276 Gb of sequence data. Across 398 genotyped donors of the cohort, an average of approximately 220,000 unique TCR beta nucleotide sequences per donor were sequenced, and about a sixth of those sequences were non-productive. To predict cytomegalovirus infection status, the study brought together high-throughput TCR immunosequencing, statistical association of individual TCRs with disease status, and machine learning. Because of strong linkage in the cohort, four to six DR-DQ haplotypes were treated as single units for association and clustering. About 280 gigabases of sequencing data and about 92 million unique TCR sequences made up an early release that covered fewer than 650 HLA-typed donors. Donor age, sex, ethnicity and CMV serostatus were collected together with the repertoire data. Typing coverage varied by locus: 629-630 donors for A, B, C, DRB1 and DQB1; 522 for DQA1; nearly 610 for DPA1; some 470 for DPB1. The study was designed to test whether signatures of past pathogen exposure could be identified by cataloging public T cell receptors. Every discovery cohort repertoire had been produced on one sequencing platform. Rather than using new phenotypic data, the later analysis identified candidate immune exposures from TCR beta sequences and from how often those sequences occurred across donors. The study profiled the T cell repertoires of hundreds of subjects by immunosequencing and related them to cytomegalovirus serostatus. Along with the roughly 670-subject first cohort, a separate validation cohort of over a hundred different subjects was used. Class I and class II HLA loci were covered by the typing at four-digit resolution. Of the roughly 400 genotyped donors, more than 75% were placed in the genetic ancestry cluster associated with self-reported Caucasian donors. To study patterns of TCR occurrence, a later analysis re-analyzed previously published TCR beta repertoires from around 700 donors and added high-resolution HLA genotyping. An earlier analysis of 587 of the donors applied high-throughput TCR beta sequencing to assess whether each TCR beta V gene segment acted as functional or pseudogenic. Genome-wide SNP genotypes for about 65% of the roughly 670 donors were used in a later genetic analysis, which treated that subset as a discovery cohort.

Regarding this clone: Its cognate antigen has yet to be identified. The junction does not match germline at one end; this may be a read error.

The cohort consisted of more than 650 healthy bone marrow donors. All cohort members were sampled while nominally healthy, although unrecorded immune exposures were likely present. The donor was CMV seropositive and was included in the group of 250 to 300 seropositive cohort members. Every donor gave a peripheral blood sample, and the peripheral blood mononuclear cells from that sample were used for TCR beta sequencing. Genomic DNA was extracted from the blood cell samples with the Qiagen DNeasy Blood Extraction Kit. From its cysteine to its phenylalanine, the CDR3 spans 12 amino acids. Just the 36-base CDR3 DNA is kept, in frame starting at base 1. Taken from the germline V gene (reference sequence), the CDR1 and CDR2 loops are SEHNR and FQNEAQ. The library came from the immunoSEQ multiplex PCR assay. For the multiplex PCR, a mixture combining 60 forward primers for TCR Vbeta segments and 13 reverse primers for TCR Jbeta segments was used. The CDR3 region of rearranged TCR beta genes was amplified from genomic DNA by a multiplex PCR assay. The amplified TCR beta libraries were sequenced on the Illumina HiSeq System as 87-base-pair reads. As for the original processing: A later analysis tallied 75 million to 95 million unique TCR beta chains across the roughly 610 repertoires, and about 12 million of those chains were shared by two or more donors. To remove PCR and sequencing errors, raw reads were error-corrected and collapsed into unique sequences using a nearest-neighbor algorithm that merged closely related sequences. CDR3 sequences were aligned to IMGT reference sequences to assign V, D and J gene segments. For a sequence to be retained, a match of at least six nucleotides was required to both a V gene segment and a J gene segment. A rearrangement was called productive if the CDR3 had no stop codons and remained in frame with V and J, and every other rearrangement was called non-productive. CDR3 was defined according to IMGT convention as the region running from the second conserved V-encoded cysteine to the conserved J-encoded phenylalanine. The earlier analysis of a few hundred of the donors excluded sequences that lacked an unambiguous match to a single V gene segment. In an earlier analysis of roughly 600 of the donors, a V segment was called functional when productive rearrangements were above 56.7%, and segregating when the standard deviation between donors exceeded 5%. A statistical classification framework was built to diagnose cytomegalovirus status from the catalog of TCR beta chain sequences. In a later analysis, V and J genes were assigned by comparing TCR nucleotide sequences against IMGT/GENE-DB human TR gene sequences. In a later analysis, CDR3 sequences and most-parsimonious VDJ recombination scenarios were assigned using the TCRdist pipeline. In a later analysis, every TCR beta chain was defined by the combination of its CDR3 amino acid sequence and its V-gene family, and reads without a unique V-gene family were dropped. To address suspected cross-contamination and a sequencing artifact, a later analysis removed around 590 highly shared, low-generation-probability nucleotide sequences. In a later analysis, a clonal expansion index was calculated for each public chain from normalized within-repertoire ranks of inferred template counts. In a later analysis, generation probabilities were computed using a VDJ recombination model fitted to out-of-frame rearrangements, and the results were checked against IGoR. A later analysis scored TCR-TCR, TCR-HLA and TCR-CMV co-occurrence with hypergeometric tests, applying a repertoire-size bias correction to TCR pairs. In a later analysis, false discovery rates were estimated by permuting HLA or CMV assignments 20 times. In a later analysis, co-occurring TCRs were grouped with DBSCAN, and TCRdist sequence similarity was added when clustering was performed within HLA-allele-positive subsets. Co-occurrence clustering excluded repertoires with fewer than 30,000 or more than 120,000 public chains, plus five with anomalous nucleotide sharing. TCRdb holds this immuneACCESS table with in-frame rearrangements only. Some clones are missing; in checked studies, unresolved V genes explain under half, and the rest has no known cause. V and J calls and clone size are those listed in that table; D and trimming were worked out from the DNA. The sample data list approximately 120,000 clones, and about 80% of these were observed just once. The top ten clonotypes cover more than 3.5% of the sample.

The full study reports these points: Compared with the roughly 720-donor mean, donors in an Asian-associated ancestry cluster had fewer N-insertions in productive TCRs, according to a later genetic analysis. A few of the identified cytomegalovirus-associated TCR beta chains were confirmed in vitro to be specific for cytomegalovirus antigens. The only immune exposure information available for the cohort was CMV serostatus. At a false discovery rate of 0.05, a later analysis linked some 17,000 TCR beta sequences to specific HLA alleles. A cluster of highly shared sequence variants was judged likely to be a technical artifact of the sequencing pipeline. Because HLA typing was missing for some donors at each locus, association tests included only the typed subset. Only TCR beta chains were sequenced in this cohort, and the absence of alpha or paired-chain data limited detectable features. A further reported finding was that TCR beta sequences accurately predicted the HLA-A and HLA-B alleles for most subjects in the first cohort. Correlated functional status among segregating V segments might reflect linkage disequilibrium, but an unknown experimental factor could not be ruled out. In a later analysis, most CMV-associated TCR beta chains were found to appear HLA-restricted, with HLA associations seemingly driven largely by CMV exposure. Because counts were too low, seventeen rarely observed V segments, including chromosome 9 orphons, were excluded from the earlier analysis of fewer than 650 of the donors. Presence/absence analyses assumed roughly uniform sequencing depth across donors, an assumption that may not hold. When HLA alleles, especially DR and DQ, strongly co-occurred, attributing TCR associations to individual alleles was difficult. Because the 87-base-pair reads could not distinguish some IMGT-functional V segments, including TRBV6-2 and TRBV6-3, those segments were excluded. A later genetic analysis associated a missense DCLRE1C variant with V-gene and J-gene trimming of TCR beta chains, and an independent cohort replicated the association. A later analysis found that HLA-associated TCR beta chains were more clonally expanded and had lower generation probabilities than equally common non-associated chains. An earlier analysis of roughly 570 of the donors showed that most TCR beta V segments appeared in productive rearrangements either about 90% or about 30% of the time, which broadly matched IMGT annotations. Across donors, most TCR sequences were observed very rarely, whereas some public TCRs were present in many individuals. The classifier was reported to diagnose cytomegalovirus status with high specificity and sensitivity in both the original and validation cohorts. In a later analysis, the rate of TCR association differed among HLA loci, with DRB1 alleles having the most associated TCRs and HLA-C alleles having the fewest. The study gave a list of over 150 TCR beta chains associated with cytomegalovirus. In a later analysis, several top co-occurrence clusters were reported to appear linked to parvovirus B19, influenza, CMV and Epstein-Barr virus. The authors suggested that the approach could potentially be extended to other disease states and immunological phenotypes.

The sequence was collected from a woman in her thirties or forties in good health and CMV-seropositive. Here the chain combines TRBV7-9 and TRBJ2-1, with the D gene not clear enough to name. Sequencing used PBMCs. The bases are TGTTCCAGCAGCTTAACCGGTCCTGAGCAGTTCTTC. Its protein is CSSSLTGPEQFF.